The T cell receptor (beta chain) under discussion was sequenced for a study of T cell changes during pregnancy in multiple sclerosis. The CDR3 spans 15 residues. The junction had 4 bases not matched to a gene; V was cut back by 6 bases and J by 0 bases. Germline loops: CDR1 MNHEY, CDR2 SVGAGI. Only in-frame clones appear in the TCRdb table, and some are missing; sequencing was by immunoSEQ multiplex PCR. The data show roughly 75,000 clones, roughly 91% seen once. Regarding this clone: The sample has other DNA sequences that encode this CDR3 too.

The specimen was peripheral blood, collected after pregnancy. This TCR was sampled from a female donor in good health, enrolled as a control in a pregnancy study. The genes are TRBV6-5 and TRBJ1-5; 8 positions match TRBD1. The CDR3 is CASRPTGGSNQPQHF. The CDR3 DNA reads TGTGCCAGCAGGCCCACAGGGGGTAGCAATCAGCCCCAGCATTTT.